The clone carrying this T cell receptor (beta chain) was seen ten or more times. Its target is not known. The data belong to a study of T-cell memory formation after mild COVID-19. Study overall: Each donor largely had its own TCR clusters. Study findings and constraints: CD4/CD8 balance characterized clones contracting day 15 to 85, and CD4+ skew characterized later expanders.

TCRdb called the 5' RACE reads again in MiXCR, with one record for every CDR3 protein. The sample yields about 16,000 distinct CDR3 sequences, roughly 21% seen once. The CDR3 sequence is 15 residues long. From germline, CDR1 is SGHAT and CDR2 FQNNGV. V lost 0 bases, J lost 4 bases, and 12 bases lay in between. The receptor was isolated from a man aged 18 to 30 who had mild COVID-19 (a few samples of this study predate the infection). Cell type and time point are not known. The chain combines TRBV11-2 with TRBJ1-2; possible D gene TRBD1, 5 bases. Sequences were obtained from PBMCs or a T cell subset sorted from them (not recorded which). CDR3 amino acids: CASSLDLRGSYGYTF. CDR3 nucleotide sequence: TGTGCCAGCAGCTTAGATCTACGGGGGAGCTATGGCTACACCTTC.